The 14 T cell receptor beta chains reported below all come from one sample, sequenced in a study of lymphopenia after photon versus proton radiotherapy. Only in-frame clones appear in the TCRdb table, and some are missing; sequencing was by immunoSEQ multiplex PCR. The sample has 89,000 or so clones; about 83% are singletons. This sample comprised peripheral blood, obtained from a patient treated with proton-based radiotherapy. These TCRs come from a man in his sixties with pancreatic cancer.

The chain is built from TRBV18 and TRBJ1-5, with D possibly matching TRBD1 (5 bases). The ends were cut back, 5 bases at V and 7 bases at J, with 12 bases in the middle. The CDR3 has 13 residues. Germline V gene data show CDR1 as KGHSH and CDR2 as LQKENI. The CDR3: CASSMGVRQPQHF. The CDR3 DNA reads TGTGCCAGCTCAATGGGGGTAAGACAGCCCCAGCATTTT.

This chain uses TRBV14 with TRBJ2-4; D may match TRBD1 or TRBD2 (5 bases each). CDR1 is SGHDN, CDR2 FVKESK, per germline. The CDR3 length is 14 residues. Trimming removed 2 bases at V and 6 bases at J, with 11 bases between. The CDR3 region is CASSQTPGTNIQYF. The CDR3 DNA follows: TGTGCCAGCAGCCAAACACCGGGGACAAACATTCAGTACTTC.

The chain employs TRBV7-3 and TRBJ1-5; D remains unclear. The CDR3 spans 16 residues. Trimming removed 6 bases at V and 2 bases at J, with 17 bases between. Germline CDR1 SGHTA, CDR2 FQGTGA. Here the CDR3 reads CASRVGPVLCNQPQHF. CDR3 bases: TGTGCCAGCAGGGTCGGGCCAGTATTATGCAATCAGCCCCAGCATTTT.

The CDR3 sequence: CASILTQANTEAFF. CDR3 sequence (DNA): TGTGCCAGCATCCTGACACAAGCTAACACTGAAGCTTTCTTT. The chain uses TRBV6-1 and TRBJ1-1; D not certain. Germline CDR1 and CDR2: MNHNS and SASEGT. Trimming left V 7 bases short and J 2 bases short, with 14 bases between. CDR3 length: 14 residues.

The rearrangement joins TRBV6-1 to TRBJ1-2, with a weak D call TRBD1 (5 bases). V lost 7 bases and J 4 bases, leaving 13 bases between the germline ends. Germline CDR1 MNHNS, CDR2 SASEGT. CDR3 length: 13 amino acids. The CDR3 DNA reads TGTGCCAGCACCAGGGACTGGATCTATGGCTACACCTTC. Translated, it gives CASTRDWIYGYTF.

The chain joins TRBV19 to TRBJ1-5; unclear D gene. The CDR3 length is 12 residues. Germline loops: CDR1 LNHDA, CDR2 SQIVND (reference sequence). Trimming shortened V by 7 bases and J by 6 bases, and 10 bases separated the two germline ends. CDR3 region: CASKRTGQPQHF. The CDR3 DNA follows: TGTGCCAGTAAAAGGACGGGTCAGCCCCAGCATTTT. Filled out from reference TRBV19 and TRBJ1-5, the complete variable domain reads DGGITQSPKYLFRKEGQNVTLSCEQNLNHDAMYWYRQDPGQGLRLIYYSQIVNDFQKGDIAEGYSVSREKKESFPLTVTSAQKNPTAFYLCASKRTGQPQHFGDGTRLSIL.

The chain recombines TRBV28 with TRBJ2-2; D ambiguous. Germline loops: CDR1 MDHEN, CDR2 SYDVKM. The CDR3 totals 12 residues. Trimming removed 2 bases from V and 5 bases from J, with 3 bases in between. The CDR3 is CASSLVTGELFF. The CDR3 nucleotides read TGTGCCAGCAGTTTAGTAACCGGGGAGCTGTTTTTT.

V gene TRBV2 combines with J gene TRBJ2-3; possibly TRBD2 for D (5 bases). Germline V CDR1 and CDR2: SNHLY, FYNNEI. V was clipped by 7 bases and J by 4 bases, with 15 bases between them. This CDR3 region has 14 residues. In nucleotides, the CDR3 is TGTGCCAGCACCTCAGAGAGGGCGTCAGATACGCAGTATTTT. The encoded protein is CASTSERASDTQYF.

The chain's CDR3 is CASSILLGGVSNQPQHF. The CDR3 bases are TGTGCCAGTAGTATCCTTTTAGGGGGGGTCAGCAATCAGCCCCAGCATTTT. The chain carries TRBV19 and TRBJ1-5; D may be TRBD1 (6 bases). The germline V gene has CDR1 LNHDA and CDR2 SQIVND (reference sequence). The CDR3 extends over 17 amino acids. V lost 3 bases, J lost 1 base, and 16 bases lay in between. The full variable domain, completed using reference TRBV19 and TRBJ1-5, is DGGITQSPKYLFRKEGQNVTLSCEQNLNHDAMYWYRQDPGQGLRLIYYSQIVNDFQKGDIAEGYSVSREKKESFPLTVTSAQKNPTAFYLCASSILLGGVSNQPQHFGDGTRLSIL.

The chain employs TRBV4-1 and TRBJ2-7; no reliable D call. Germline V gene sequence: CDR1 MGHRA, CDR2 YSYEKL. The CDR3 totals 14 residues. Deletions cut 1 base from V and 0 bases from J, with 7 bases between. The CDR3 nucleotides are TGCGCCAGCAGCCAAGTTCCTCACTCCTACGAGCAGTACTTC. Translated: CASSQVPHSYEQYF.

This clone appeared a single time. CDR3: CASSIGVADTQYF. DNA for the CDR3: TGTGCCAGTAGTATTGGGGTCGCAGATACGCAGTATTTT. V and J are TRBV19 and TRBJ2-3, with no clear D. The CDR3 spans 13 residues. V dropped 3 bases and J dropped 4 bases, with 8 bases sitting between them. Germline CDR1 reads LNHDA; CDR2 reads SQIVND (reference sequence).

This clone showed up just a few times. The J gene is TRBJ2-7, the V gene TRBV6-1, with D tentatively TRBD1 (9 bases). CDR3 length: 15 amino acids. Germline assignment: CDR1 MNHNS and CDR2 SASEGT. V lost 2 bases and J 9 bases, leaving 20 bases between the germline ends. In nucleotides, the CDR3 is TGTGCCAGCAGTGAACGGACAGGGGCGGGAGGATGGCAGTACTTC. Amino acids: CASSERTGAGGWQYF.

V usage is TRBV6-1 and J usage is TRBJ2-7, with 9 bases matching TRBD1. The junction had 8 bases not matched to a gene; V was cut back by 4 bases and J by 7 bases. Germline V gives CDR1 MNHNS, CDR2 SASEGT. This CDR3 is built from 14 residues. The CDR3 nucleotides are TGTGCCAGCAGTGGGTACAGGGGGCTTTTAGAGCAGTACTTC. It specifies CASSGYRGLLEQYF.

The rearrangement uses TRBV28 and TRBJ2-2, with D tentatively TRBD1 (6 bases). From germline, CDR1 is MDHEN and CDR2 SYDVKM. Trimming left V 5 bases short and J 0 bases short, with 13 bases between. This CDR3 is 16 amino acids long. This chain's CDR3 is CASSLPGQANTGELFF. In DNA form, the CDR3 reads TGTGCCAGCAGTCTCCCGGGACAAGCGAACACCGGGGAGCTGTTTTTT.